Each of the 19 T cell receptor beta chains below was sequenced from the same sample in a study of monozygotic twins with inflammatory bowel disease. TCRdb re-called the 5' RACE reads and catalogs CDR3 proteins one per entry, DNA excluded. The sample features a few hundred thousand distinct CDR3 sequences, with more than 2% in its top ten. The sample taken for sequencing was blood. These receptors originate from a human donor with ulcerative colitis or Crohn's disease, or a healthy co-twin of an affected twin (not recorded which).

V is TRBV19 and J is TRBJ1-2; no DNA is available, so the TRBD1 call from TCRdb remains unchecked. Germline CDR1 is LNHDA and CDR2 is SQIVND (reference sequence). The CDR3 has 15 residues. CDR3 protein: CASSLGTDIMAAYTF.

The chain uses TRBV20-1 and TRBJ1-2; lacking DNA, the TRBD1 call made by TCRdb goes unchecked. CDR3 length: 14 amino acids. In germline, CDR1 is DFQATT, CDR2 SNEGSKA (reference sequence). This CDR3 is CSPRGQEANYGYTF.

This sequence joins TRBV30 and TRBJ2-2; there is no DNA to check the TCRdb D call of TRBD1. The CDR3 is 12 residues long. The germline V gene encodes CDR1 GTSNPN and CDR2 SVGIG (reference sequence). Here the CDR3 reads CAWSLSAGELFF.

This sequence joins TRBV28 and TRBJ1-2. Germline V gene lookup returns CDR1 MDHEN and CDR2 SYDVKM. This CDR3 region has 16 residues. The CDR3 here is CASRDFDQGLNYGYTF.

V usage is TRBV5-1 and J usage is TRBJ1-1. Germline CDR1 and CDR2: SGHRS and YFSETQ. This CDR3 region has 14 residues. CDR3 amino acids: CASRLDSTNTEAFF.

The V and J genes are TRBV7-2 and TRBJ2-2; the TCRdb call, TRBD1, lacks DNA for checking. CDR1 is SGHTA, CDR2 FQGNSA, per germline. The CDR3 is 16 amino acids. CDR3 region: CASSLDPTGVAGELFF. Full variable domain (outside the CDR3, taken from reference TRBV7-2 and TRBJ2-2): GAGVSQSPSNKVTEKGKDVELRCDPISGHTALYWYRQSLGQGLEFLIYFQGNSAPDKSGLPSDRFSAERTGGSVSTLTIQRTQQEDSAVYLCASSLDPTGVAGELFFGEGSRLTVL.

The chain recombines TRBV7-2 with TRBJ2-5; there is no DNA to check the TCRdb D call of TRBD2. The CDR3 runs 15 residues. Germline V gene lookup returns CDR1 SGHTA and CDR2 FQGNSA. The CDR3 loop is CASSRPGALRETQYF.

V gene TRBV5-1 combines with J gene TRBJ2-3. Per germline, CDR1 SGHRS and CDR2 YFSETQ. CDR3 length: 13 amino acids. CDR3 loop: CASSLGGSGTQYF.

This chain uses TRBV27 with TRBJ2-6; absent DNA, TCRdb's TRBD1 call cannot be checked. The germline gives CDR1 MNHEY, CDR2 SMNVEV (reference sequence). The length of the CDR3 is 15 residues. CDR3: CASSLSRGVTNVLTF. Supplemented by reference TRBV27 and TRBJ2-6, the full variable domain reads EAQVTQNPRYLITVTGKKLTVTCSQNMNHEYMSWYRQDPGLGLRQIYYSMNVEVTDKGDVPEGYKVSRKEKRNFPLILESPSPNQTSLYFCASSLSRGVTNVLTFGAGSRLTVL.

V usage is TRBV5-1 and J usage is TRBJ1-1; TCRdb picks TRBD1, but there is no DNA to check that call. Germline V lookup: CDR1 SGHRS, CDR2 YFSETQ. The CDR3 loop spans 13 amino acids. CDR3 region: CASGPTGPTEAFF.

The chain is built from TRBV7-2 and TRBJ2-1; TCRdb indicates TRBD1, and absent DNA this call remains unverified. This CDR3 has 22 amino acids. The germline V gene has CDR1 SGHTA and CDR2 FQGNSA. The CDR3 here is CASSLPTWTGEADSSSYNEQFF. Drawing the rest from reference TRBV7-2 and TRBJ2-1, the complete variable domain is GAGVSQSPSNKVTEKGKDVELRCDPISGHTALYWYRQSLGQGLEFLIYFQGNSAPDKSGLPSDRFSAERTGGSVSTLTIQRTQQEDSAVYLCASSLPTWTGEADSSSYNEQFFGPGTRLTVL.

The chain combines TRBV28 with TRBJ2-7; checking the TCRdb D call of TRBD2 is not possible without DNA. The CDR3 loop spans 16 amino acids. The germline gives CDR1 MDHEN, CDR2 SYDVKM. CDR3 sequence reads: CASSTRTSPLVYEQYF.

The rearrangement uses TRBV5-1 and TRBJ2-4. Germline V gene data show CDR1 as SGHRS and CDR2 as YFSETQ. This CDR3 region has 13 residues. CDR3 protein: CASSLGGVNIQYF.

V and J are TRBV27 and TRBJ1-4; the D call from TCRdb, TRBD1, cannot be confirmed without DNA. This CDR3 region has 15 residues. Germline V gene lookup returns CDR1 MNHEY and CDR2 SMNVEV (reference sequence). CDR3 region: CASRSLGGHNEKLFF.

V and J are TRBV19 and TRBJ2-7; TCRdb selects TRBD2, and the lack of DNA leaves this call unchecked. This CDR3 is 16 amino acids long. The V gene's germline CDR1 is LNHDA and CDR2 SQIVND (reference sequence). The CDR3 spells CASSIKTSGRQGEQYF.

The J gene is TRBJ2-1, the V gene TRBV4-1; TCRdb reports TRBD2, a call that lacks DNA to check it against. CDR3 length: 16 residues. Per the germline V gene, CDR1 is MGHRA and CDR2 is YSYEKL. The CDR3 spells CASSQDRLAGRNEQFF.

The chain is built from TRBV3-1 and TRBJ2-7; TCRdb selects TRBD1, and the lack of DNA leaves this call unchecked. The germline gives CDR1 LGHDT, CDR2 YNNKEL (reference sequence). CDR3 size: 15 residues. CDR3: CASSHTGLGSYEQYF.

The chain is built from TRBV11-2 and TRBJ1-6. The germline CDR1 and CDR2 sequences are SGHAT and FQNNGV. CDR3 length equals 14 residues. This CDR3 is CASSLAQFLAPLHF.

The chain joins TRBV6-2 or TRBV6-3 to TRBJ2-7; the TCRdb D gene call, TRBD1, has no DNA to confirm it. The CDR3 extends over 16 amino acids. Germline lookup yields CDR1 MNHEY and CDR2 SVGEGT. The CDR3 protein is CASSSPTGLKSYEQYF.